This record covers a single T cell receptor (beta chain). Its antigen is as yet unknown. Template switching supplied a universal primer site; unique molecular identifiers were carried on the cDNA. One entry per CDR3 protein, called by TCRdb with MiXCR from the 5' RACE reads. The sample lists approximately 1.8 million distinct CDR3 sequences; around a third were seen once. Trimming stripped 3 bases from V and 0 bases from J, with 15 bases between. Germline V gives CDR1 DFQATT, CDR2 SNEGSKA (reference sequence). The CDR3 length is 16 residues. This sample is drawn from a study of identical twins. Whole-study findings and limits: Low generation probability was overrepresented in out-of-frame alpha sequences shared by twins. For cord blood, abundant beta clonotypes had fewer insertions, unlike memory repertoires, which showed none.

The genes are TRBV20-1 and TRBJ1-5, with no clear D. What was sequenced was cord blood. The sequence was collected from a newborn girl in good health. CDR3 nucleotides: TGCAGTGCTAGTGGGGAGGGCTACAGTAGCAATCAGCCCCAGCATTTT. This sequence encodes CSASGEGYSSNQPQHF.